This passage covers 13 T cell receptor beta chains from one sample sequenced in a study of T-cell memory formation after mild COVID-19. TCRdb reprocessed the 5' RACE reads with MiXCR, giving one entry per CDR3 protein. The sample yields around 180,000 distinct CDR3 sequences, around a sixth seen once. Sequenced material: PBMCs or a T cell subset sorted from them (not recorded which). These receptor sequences come from a man aged 18 to 35 who had mild COVID-19 (a few samples of this study predate the infection). Cell type and time point are not known.

CDR3 nucleotides: TGCGCCAGCAGCTTTAGCGGGGTTAGCACAGATACGCAGTATTTT. Amino acids: CASSFSGVSTDTQYF. V is TRBV5-1 and J is TRBJ2-3; 8 bases align to TRBD2. Germline CDR1 reads SGHRS; CDR2 reads YFSETQ. The J segment lost 0 bases and the V segment lost 2 bases, leaving 2 bases of the junction unmatched. The CDR3 extends over 15 amino acids.

This clonotype occurred many times. The chain links TRBV12-3 or TRBV12-4 to TRBJ2-7; D is undetermined. The CDR3 loop spans 13 amino acids. V was cut by 6 bases and J by 6 bases, with 15 bases left in between. This CDR3 reads CASRRPGAFEQYF. As DNA, the CDR3 is TGTGCCAGCAGACGACCCGGAGCATTCGAGCAGTACTTC.

On this clonotype: The junction departs from the called germline gene at one end, perhaps through a read error. The chain is built from TRBV7-2 and TRBJ2-5; 7 bases fit TRBD1. CDR3 length: 14 residues. Looked up from germline, CDR1 is SGHTA and CDR2 is FQGNSA. CDR3 nucleotide sequence: TGTGCCAGCAGATTAGGGACAGACGGGGAGACCCAGTACTTC. Protein: CASRLGTDGETQYF. The full variable domain, in which reference TRBV7-2 and TRBJ2-5 provide the parts outside the CDR3, is GAGVSQSPSNKVTEKGKDVELRCDPISGHTALYWYRQSLGQGLEFLIYFQGNSAPDKSGLPSDRFSAERTGGSVSTLTIQRTQQEDSAVYLCASRLGTDGETQYFGPGTRLLVL.

The chain is built from TRBV12-3 or TRBV12-4 and TRBJ2-7, with TRBD1 matching over 9 bases. CDR3 length: 15 residues. The junction had 6 bases not matched to a gene; V was cut back by 3 bases and J by 3 bases. For the CDR3, the DNA is TGTGCCAGCAGTTTCCCGGGACAGGGTTTCTACGAGCAGTACTTC. Translated, it gives CASSFPGQGFYEQYF.

This rearrangement joins TRBV2 to TRBJ2-7; D perhaps matches TRBD2 (6 bases). V shed 7 bases and J shed 6 bases, with 19 bases lying between them. Germline assignment: CDR1 SNHLY and CDR2 FYNNEI. The CDR3 consists of 14 residues. This CDR3 is CASIPRGGESEQYF. The CDR3 DNA reads as TGTGCCAGCATTCCCCGGGGCGGGGAGTCCGAGCAGTACTTC.

The rearrangement joins TRBV20-1 to TRBJ2-7; D might be TRBD1 (6 bases). From germline, CDR1 is DFQATT and CDR2 SNEGSKA (reference sequence). Trimming shortened V by 2 bases and J by 2 bases, and 13 bases separated the two germline ends. There are 14 residues in the CDR3. As DNA, the CDR3 is TGCAGTGCTAGACTACAGGGACAAACCTACGAGCAGTACGTC. Amino acid sequence: CSARLQGQTYEQYV.

The chain joins TRBV7-2 to TRBJ2-6, with TRBD1 matching over 7 bases. V trimming: 5 bases; J trimming: 2 bases; junction bases outside the gene matches: 3. CDR3 length: 15 residues. CDR1 and CDR2 from the germline V gene are SGHTA and FQGNSA. The CDR3 nucleotides are TGTGCCAGCAGCCAGCAGGGGGCTGGGGCCAACGTCCTGACTTTC. Translated: CASSQQGAGANVLTF.

In this sample, this clonotype turned up a few times. The V gene is TRBV12-3 or TRBV12-4, the J gene TRBJ1-5, with a possible D match to TRBD1 (5 bases). Trimming cost V 4 bases and J 0 bases, with 10 bases left between them. The CDR3 consists of 15 residues. The CDR3 sequence: CASSWGRYSNQPQHF. CDR3 bases: TGTGCCAGCAGTTGGGGGAGATATAGCAATCAGCCCCAGCATTTT.

The V gene is TRBV10-2, the J gene TRBJ1-2; D perhaps matches TRBD1 (5 bases). Germline lookup yields CDR1 WSHSY and CDR2 SAAADI. CDR3 size: 13 residues. With 3 bases removed from V and 4 bases from J, the gap between germline ends came to 9 bases. The CDR3 reads CASSEAGGYGYTF. The CDR3 nucleotides are TGCGCCAGCAGTGAAGCGGGGGGCTATGGCTACACCTTC.

The V and J genes are TRBV4-3 and TRBJ1-1, with 7 nucleotides matching TRBD1. The J segment lost 1 base and the V segment lost 6 bases, leaving 2 bases of the junction unmatched. Germline CDR1 is LGHNA and CDR2 is YSLEER. The CDR3 has 13 amino acids. CDR3 loop: CASRQGTNTEAFF. CDR3 sequence (DNA): TGCGCCAGCAGACAGGGGACGAACACTGAAGCTTTCTTT.

This clonotype was seen once. The chain uses TRBV28 and TRBJ2-1; 9 bases agree with TRBD1. The germline gives CDR1 MDHEN, CDR2 SYDVKM. The trim removed 5 bases at V and 4 bases at J, leaving 12 bases unmatched. The CDR3 spans 17 residues. The CDR3 region has the DNA TGTGCCAGCAGTGAAAACCCCGGGACAGGGACATACAATGAGCAGTTCTTC. Protein: CASSENPGTGTYNEQFF. Combining the CDR3 with reference TRBV28 and TRBJ2-1 gives the whole variable domain DVKVTQSSRYLVKRTGEKVFLECVQDMDHENMFWYRQDPGLGLRLIYFSYDVKMKEKGDIPEGYSVSREKKERFSLILESASTNQTSMYLCASSENPGTGTYNEQFFGPGTRLTVL.

The chain's CDR3 is CASSLNPSGSTDTQYF. In DNA form, the CDR3 reads TGTGCCAGCAGCCTTAATCCCTCGGGTTCAACAGATACGCAGTATTTT. The rearrangement joins TRBV9 to TRBJ2-3; D gene ambiguous. The CDR3 runs to 16 residues. Looked up from germline, CDR1 is SGDLS and CDR2 is YYNGEE. The germline V and J ends were trimmed by 4 bases and 3 bases, with 18 bases remaining between them.

J is TRBJ1-1 and V is TRBV20-1; D is ambiguous. The CDR3 consists of 15 residues. Germline V gene lookup returns CDR1 DFQATT and CDR2 SNEGSKA (reference sequence). V lost 3 bases to trimming and J lost 4 bases, with 18 bases between them. The CDR3 spells CSARSLGPEGTEAFF. In DNA form, the CDR3 reads TGCAGTGCTAGGAGCCTCGGCCCGGAGGGCACTGAAGCTTTCTTT.